This T cell receptor (beta chain) originates from a study of blood T cell repertoires in COVID-19. Study at large: Donors in the United States, Italy and Spain gave samples during acute or convalescent COVID-19. T cells, B-cell-depleted T cells, or PBMCs supplied cDNA or gDNA.

This CDR3 is 14 amino acids long. Losses at the gene ends were 7 bases for V and 8 bases for J; bases not matched to a gene: 8. Germline CDR1 SNHLY, CDR2 FYNNEI. Participants had their cohort set by participant-reported clinical history. Study processing details: Scientists estimated how many nucleated cells there were by amplifying reference gene primers. Clones were read by immunoSEQ multiplex PCR, and TCRdb kept only the in-frame ones, dropping some. D and trimming were read from the DNA, whereas the V and J calls and clone size are those reported in that table. The sample includes about 250,000 clones, approximately 84% seen only once; the top ten take around 16%.

V gene TRBV2 combines with J gene TRBJ2-1, with 10 bases matching TRBD1. Sample: PBMCs or T cells enriched from blood (not recorded which). The TCR sequence derives from a man aged 18 to 35 who had recovered from COVID-19. CDR3: CASKSGQGDYEQFF. The CDR3 coding sequence is TGTGCCAGCAAGTCCGGACAGGGGGACTATGAGCAGTTCTTC.